This is a list of T cell receptor beta chains from one sample in a study of spatial heterogeneity in lung cancer. Each CDR3 protein gets one entry after TCRdb re-called the 5' RACE reads with MiXCR. The repertoire holds 100,000 or so distinct CDR3 sequences, with 3.5% to 5% as singletons. The specimen was lung tumor tissue, collected at surgery. These receptors were taken from a male donor with early-stage non-small cell lung cancer. Each CDR3 is given with its conserved first and last residue. The order of the fields is clone size, D gene, V gene, J gene, CDR3 DNA, CDR3 protein. A D gene is named only where the DNA matches it firmly. Rows may omit the clone size; those that give it use once, few, many or a size class.

abundance: many; d_gene: .; v_gene: TRBV28; j_gene: TRBJ1-4; CDR3nt: TGTGCCACCCGTACAATGGGGCGGGAAAAACTGTTTTTT; CDR3aa: CATRTMGREKLFF
abundance: many; d_gene: .; v_gene: TRBV5-1; j_gene: TRBJ2-3; CDR3nt: TGCGCCAGCAGCTTGGTTAGGGACTGGGAAAGCACAGATACGCAGTATTTT; CDR3aa: CASSLVRDWESTDTQYF
abundance: .; d_gene: .; v_gene: TRBV5-1; j_gene: TRBJ2-7; CDR3nt: TGCGCCAGCAGCTCCCTCGGGGGTGACGAGCAGTACTTC; CDR3aa: CASSSLGGDEQYF
abundance: few; d_gene: .; v_gene: TRBV4-1; j_gene: TRBJ2-3; CDR3nt: TGCGCCAGCAGCCAAGAGTCCCGACGTACCACAGATACGCAGTATTTT; CDR3aa: CASSQESRRTTDTQYF
abundance: many; d_gene: .; v_gene: TRBV12-3/TRBV12-4; j_gene: TRBJ2-1; CDR3nt: TGTGCCAGCAGTTTCGGGATCCACAATGAGCAGTTCTTC; CDR3aa: CASSFGIHNEQFF
abundance: many; d_gene: TRBD2; v_gene: TRBV20-1; j_gene: TRBJ2-3; CDR3nt: TGCAGTGCCACGAGCGGGACTAGCGGGAGGACAGATACGCAGTATTTT; CDR3aa: CSATSGTSGRTDTQYF
abundance: .; d_gene: TRBD1; v_gene: TRBV11-2; j_gene: TRBJ2-5; CDR3nt: TGTGCCAGCAGTACAACAGGGGTCCAAGAGACCCAGTACTTC; CDR3aa: CASSTTGVQETQYF
abundance: few; d_gene: .; v_gene: TRBV29-1; j_gene: TRBJ2-5; CDR3nt: TGCAGCGTTGGAGGGGCACAAGAGACCCAGTACTTC; CDR3aa: CSVGGAQETQYF
abundance: few; d_gene: .; v_gene: TRBV7-9; j_gene: TRBJ2-1; CDR3nt: TGTGCCAGCACCGGACATCCTCGGGGCAATGAGCAGTTCTTC; CDR3aa: CASTGHPRGNEQFF
abundance: many; d_gene: .; v_gene: TRBV6-6; j_gene: TRBJ2-7; CDR3nt: TGTGCCAGCAGCCGTGCCCTTCAGGGGTCCGAGCAGTACTTC; CDR3aa: CASSRALQGSEQYF
abundance: many; d_gene: .; v_gene: TRBV5-1; j_gene: TRBJ2-5; CDR3nt: TGCGCCAGCAGCGTTACCGGGACGGCGTTTCAAGAGACCCAGTACTTC; CDR3aa: CASSVTGTAFQETQYF
abundance: many; d_gene: .; v_gene: TRBV30; j_gene: TRBJ1-1; CDR3nt: TGTGCCTGGAAGGTAGTAGGGGATTCTGAAGCTTTCTTT; CDR3aa: CAWKVVGDSEAFF
abundance: few; d_gene: .; v_gene: TRBV6-5; j_gene: TRBJ1-3; CDR3nt: TGTGCCAGCAGTTACGGGTCGACAGGAAACACCATATATTTT; CDR3aa: CASSYGSTGNTIYF
abundance: many; d_gene: TRBD2; v_gene: TRBV3-1; j_gene: TRBJ2-1; CDR3nt: TGTGCCAGCAGCCTCCCTAGCGGGAGCTCCTACAATGAGCAGTTCTTC; CDR3aa: CASSLPSGSSYNEQFF
abundance: few; d_gene: .; v_gene: TRBV12-3/TRBV12-4; j_gene: TRBJ2-7; CDR3nt: TGTGCCAGCTGGGTTGGAGGGTTCCACGAGCAGTACTTC; CDR3aa: CASWVGGFHEQYF
abundance: few; d_gene: TRBD1; v_gene: TRBV9; j_gene: TRBJ2-1; CDR3nt: TGTGCCAGCAGCCCGAGGGGACAGTCCTACAATGAGCAGTTCTTC; CDR3aa: CASSPRGQSYNEQFF
abundance: many; d_gene: .; v_gene: TRBV9; j_gene: TRBJ1-6; CDR3nt: TGTGCCAGCAGCGTAAGGTTACAGGACTCACCCCTCCACTTT; CDR3aa: CASSVRLQDSPLHF
abundance: many; d_gene: TRBD1; v_gene: TRBV5-6; j_gene: TRBJ1-2; CDR3nt: TGTGCCAGCAACCATTTAGGCGGGACAGCGAACTATGGCTACACCTTC; CDR3aa: CASNHLGGTANYGYTF
abundance: many; d_gene: TRBD1; v_gene: TRBV28; j_gene: TRBJ2-3; CDR3nt: TGTGCCAGCAGTTTTGCCCCGGGCAGGGGGCACCCAGATACGCAGTATTTT; CDR3aa: CASSFAPGRGHPDTQYF
abundance: many; d_gene: .; v_gene: TRBV5-4; j_gene: TRBJ2-2; CDR3nt: TGTGCCAGCAGCCCCCCCGGGACCCTACCCGGGGAGCTGTTTTTT; CDR3aa: CASSPPGTLPGELFF
abundance: many; d_gene: .; v_gene: TRBV25-1; j_gene: TRBJ1-1; CDR3nt: TGTGCCAGCAGTGTATTCGACACTGAAGCTTTCTTT; CDR3aa: CASSVFDTEAFF
abundance: many; d_gene: TRBD1; v_gene: TRBV6-6; j_gene: TRBJ1-1; CDR3nt: TGTGCCAGCAGTTCCCAAAGACAGGGAGAAGCTTTCTTT; CDR3aa: CASSSQRQGEAFF
abundance: .; d_gene: .; v_gene: TRBV5-1; j_gene: TRBJ2-3; CDR3nt: TGCGCCAGCAGCTTGGCCATCGCAGGGGGGCCAGACACAGATACGCAGTATTTT; CDR3aa: CASSLAIAGGPDTDTQYF
abundance: many; d_gene: .; v_gene: TRBV4-1; j_gene: TRBJ1-1; CDR3nt: TGCGCCAGCAGCCAAGAATTCCATGCTAGAGGGAACACTGAAGCTTTCTTT; CDR3aa: CASSQEFHARGNTEAFF
abundance: many; d_gene: TRBD1; v_gene: TRBV28; j_gene: TRBJ2-2; CDR3nt: TGTGCCAGCACCCCCGGGACAGGGGCTCCCGGGGAGCTGTTTTTT; CDR3aa: CASTPGTGAPGELFF